The 20 T cell receptor beta chains below all came from one sample that was sequenced in a study of T cells in women clearing cervical HPV infection. Only in-frame clones appear in the TCRdb table, and some are missing; sequencing was by immunoSEQ multiplex PCR. This sample contains roughly 13,000 clones. Sequenced input: blood buffy coat. The receptors stem from a woman between 18 and 70 years old with a cervical HPV16 infection that either progressed to CIN3+ or cleared (not recorded which).

About this clone itself: The read gets to within 3 residues of the CDR3 end, and the germline J gene fills in the rest. This sequence joins TRBV18 and TRBJ1-4; 9 bases match TRBD1. This CDR3 has 18 residues. Germline V gives CDR1 KGHSH, CDR2 LQKENI. With V trimmed by 1 base and J by 7 bases, 13 bases remained unmatched. CDR3 DNA, as far as it was read: TGTGCCAGCTCACCACTAGAAAAATCACAGGGGGCTCTTGAAAAA. Translating gives CASSPLEKSQGALEK. The whole CDR3 sequence reads CASSPLEKSQGALEKLFF.

To note about this clone: The CDR3 end is not reached by the read, which stops 3 residues before it; the germline J gene fills it in. Other DNA variants within this sample encode the same CDR3. This rearrangement joins TRBV29-1 to TRBJ2-7; 7 bases match TRBD1. The CDR3 is 13 amino acids. Germline V CDR1 and CDR2: SQVTM, ANQGSEA. V lost 7 bases and J lost 5; bases outside the gene matches: 11. CDR3 DNA (partial): TGCAGCGCCCACGGGACAGTTGGTAACGAG. It is translated as CSAHGTVGNE. In full, the CDR3 reads CSAHGTVGNEQYF.

Details on this clone: The read gets to within 3 residues of the CDR3 end, and the germline J gene fills in the rest. This chain links TRBV2 with TRBJ1-2, with TRBD1 identical over 8 bases. Germline values: CDR1 SNHLY, CDR2 FYNNEI. J lost 4 bases, V lost 6 bases, and 7 bases had no gene match. The CDR3 extends over 14 amino acids. This CDR3 is CASSEATGGYGYTF. CDR3 DNA, as far as it was read: TGTGCCAGCAGCGAGGCCACAGGGGGCTATGGC.

With regard to this clone: The observed sequence ends 3 residues before the CDR3 terminus, with the missing tail filled in from the germline J gene. The rearrangement links TRBV20-1 to TRBJ2-3; possible D gene TRBD2, 5 bases. Per germline, CDR1 DFQATT and CDR2 SNEGSKA (reference sequence). This CDR3 region has 14 residues. V lost 1 base and J lost 6, with 14 bases in between. Incomplete CDR3 DNA: TGCAGTGCTAGAGGCATGGCGCCTAGCGATACG. This codes for CSARGMAPSDT. The CDR3, in full, reads CSARGMAPSDTQYF.

With regard to this clone: Coverage ceases 3 residues before the CDR3 finishes, and the germline J gene fills in the end. This chain connects TRBV20-1 to TRBJ2-5, with D possibly being TRBD2 (6 bases). This CDR3 comprises 14 residues. V was trimmed by 2 bases and J by 5 bases, leaving 15 bases between them. Per the germline V gene, CDR1 is DFQATT and CDR2 is SNEGSKA (reference sequence). The CDR3 protein is CSARTGAGRETQYF. The CDR3 bases that were read are TGCAGTGCTAGAACCGGGGCGGGGAGGGAGACC.

Of note for this clone: The read terminates 3 residues ahead of where the CDR3 ends, so the germline J gene completes it. The gene calls are TRBV20-1 and TRBJ2-7, with 9 bases that match TRBD2. V lost 6 bases to trimming and J lost 2 bases; unmatched junction nucleotides: 8. The CDR3 extends over 14 amino acids. The germline V gene has CDR1 DFQATT and CDR2 SNEGSKA (reference sequence). CDR3 protein: CSAKPTSGPYEQYF. The CDR3 DNA, read in part, is TGCAGTGCAAAGCCGACTAGCGGTCCCTACGAG.

Turning to this clone: Read coverage stops 3 residues before the CDR3 terminus; the germline J gene supplies the remainder. V and J are TRBV14 and TRBJ2-7, with TRBD1 identical over 7 bases. This CDR3 spans 16 amino acids. Losses at the gene ends were 4 bases for V and 4 bases for J; bases not matched to a gene: 13. Germline CDR1 is SGHDN and CDR2 is FVKESK. CDR3 amino acids: CASSPGTAPGFYEQYF. CDR3 DNA, as far as it was read: TGTGCCAGCAGCCCGGGGACAGCCCCAGGCTTTTACGAG.

On this clone: Sequencing ends 3 residues short of the CDR3 end; the germline J gene provides the rest. The gene calls are TRBV2 and TRBJ1-2, with D unclear. This CDR3 is built from 14 residues. The V gene's germline CDR1 is SNHLY and CDR2 FYNNEI. V was clipped by 5 bases and J by 4 bases, with 14 bases between them. CDR3 DNA, as far as it was read: TGTGCCAGCAGTTCCGATCCACAAAGCTATGGC. Amino acid sequence: CASSSDPQSYG. The complete CDR3 protein is CASSSDPQSYGYTF.

As regards this clone: The read is 3 residues too short to cover the CDR3 end, so that end is filled in from the germline J gene. The chain joins TRBV3-1 (or the pseudogene TRBV3-2) to TRBJ2-4, with 11 positions matching TRBD2. This CDR3 region has 16 residues. V trimming: 4 bases; J trimming: 7 bases; junction bases outside the gene matches: 9. The V gene's germline CDR1 is LGHDT and CDR2 YNNKEL (reference sequence). CDR3: CASSPNSGGAFNIQYF. Incomplete CDR3 DNA: TGTGCCAGCAGCCCCAATAGCGGGGGGGCATTCAACATT.

As concerns this clone: The observed sequence ends 3 residues before the CDR3 terminus, with the missing tail filled in from the germline J gene. The chain couples TRBV10-3 to TRBJ1-3; maybe TRBD1 (6 bases). V gave up 4 bases and J gave up 0 bases, with 10 bases separating them. Germline V gene data show CDR1 as ENHRY and CDR2 as SYGVKD. This CDR3 is built from 15 residues. The covered CDR3 bases are TGTGCCATCAGTGGGGACATCTCCTCTGGAAACACC. Translation: CAISGDISSGNT. The CDR3 as a whole reads CAISGDISSGNTIYF.

To note about this clone: The read is 3 residues too short to cover the CDR3 end, so that end is filled in from the germline J gene. The rearrangement links TRBV20-1 to TRBJ2-7; TRBD2 matches at 9 bases. Germline CDR1 is DFQATT and CDR2 is SNEGSKA (reference sequence). The ends lost 0 bases at V and 3 bases at J; junction bases unmatched: 9. This CDR3 spans 16 amino acids. The CDR3 bases that were read are TGCAGTGCTAGAGATTCGATCGGAGCGGGAGGCTACGAG. As protein: CSARDSIGAGGYE. The entire CDR3 is CSARDSIGAGGYEQYF.

Remarks on this clone: Read coverage stops 3 residues before the CDR3 terminus; the germline J gene supplies the remainder. This rearrangement joins TRBV18 to TRBJ1-1; 9 bases are a match to TRBD1. The length of the CDR3 is 15 residues. Per the germline V gene, CDR1 is KGHSH and CDR2 is LQKENI. CDR3 sequence reads: CASSPPGTGLATAFF. The CDR3 bases that were read are TGTGCCAGCTCACCACCCGGGACAGGGTTGGCGACA.

With respect to this clone: The sequence runs out 3 residues before the end of the CDR3; the remainder is reconstructed from the germline J gene. The chain couples TRBV19 to TRBJ1-4, with 8 bases lining up with TRBD1. CDR1 is LNHDA and CDR2 is SQIVND in the germline V gene (reference sequence). The CDR3 has 17 residues. Incomplete CDR3 DNA: TGTGCCAGTACCCCCGGACCGGGACAGGATTATAATTCACCA. It encodes CASTPGPGQDYNSP. The whole CDR3 is CASTPGPGQDYNSPLFF. Full variable domain (outside the CDR3, taken from reference TRBV19 and TRBJ1-4): DGGITQSPKYLFRKEGQNVTLSCEQNLNHDAMYWYRQDPGQGLRLIYYSQIVNDFQKGDIAEGYSVSREKKESFPLTVTSAQKNPTAFYLCASTPGPGQDYNSPLFFGSGTQLSVL.

As for this clone: Mismatch with germline at one junction end may stem from a read error. The read comes to an end 3 residues before the CDR3 does, leaving the germline J gene to fill in the end. The V call is TRBV4-2, the J call TRBJ2-1, with D unclear. Germline loops: CDR1 LGHNA, CDR2 YNFKEQ. The CDR3 loop spans 16 amino acids. CDR3: CASSRYAGSSYNEQFF. The part of the CDR3 DNA that was read is TGCGCCAGCAGCCGGTATGCAGGCAGCTCCTACAATGAG.

Notes on this clone: The CDR3 end is not reached by the read, which stops 3 residues before it; the germline J gene fills it in. The chain uses TRBV5-4 and TRBJ1-1; 8 bases fit TRBD1. Germline V lookup: CDR1 SGHNT, CDR2 YYREEE (reference sequence). This CDR3 is 14 amino acids long. This chain's CDR3 is CASSSQDREGRAFF. Partial CDR3 DNA: TGTGCCAGCAGCTCTCAGGACAGGGAAGGTCGG.

As concerns this clone: With the read ending 3 residues before the CDR3 end, the germline J gene is used to fill in that end. The J gene is TRBJ2-5, the V gene TRBV19; D ambiguous. Germline assignment: CDR1 LNHDA and CDR2 SQIVND (reference sequence). Trimming stripped 3 bases from V and 2 bases from J, with 10 bases between. The CDR3 runs to 14 residues. CDR3 DNA (partial): TGTGCCAGTAGTATGATCCTCGGGCAAGAGACC. The encoded protein is CASSMILGQET. The CDR3, in full, reads CASSMILGQETQYF.

Turning to this clone: The sequenced fragment ends 3 residues before the CDR3 boundary, so the rest is inferred from the germline J gene. The rearrangement joins TRBV18 to TRBJ2-5; D call uncertain. CDR3 length equals 14 residues. Germline CDR1 and CDR2: KGHSH and LQKENI. V lost 1 base and J lost 1, with 7 bases in between. The CDR3 DNA, read in part, is TGTGCCAGCTCACCACGGAACAGCCAAGAGACC. Protein: CASSPRNSQET. The entire CDR3 is CASSPRNSQETQYF.

As regards this clone: The read is 3 residues too short to cover the CDR3 end, so that end is filled in from the germline J gene. The rearrangement joins TRBV10-3 to TRBJ1-1; perhaps TRBD1 as D (5 bases). CDR1 is ENHRY and CDR2 is SYGVKD in the germline V gene. This CDR3 contains 15 residues. Trimming removed 0 bases from V and 4 bases from J, with 12 bases in between. The CDR3 loop is CAISESGGKGTEAFF. The sequenced part of the CDR3 DNA is TGTGCCATCAGTGAGTCGGGGGGAAAGGGCACTGAA.

A note on this clone: The read ends 3 residues early relative to the CDR3; the germline J gene fills the gap. This rearrangement joins TRBV7-7 to TRBJ2-7; 7 nucleotides align to TRBD2. V dropped 5 bases and J dropped 3; count of bases not matched to a gene: 7. Germline V gives CDR1 SSHAT, CDR2 FNYEAQ (reference sequence). The CDR3 sequence is 14 residues long. The sequenced CDR3 bases are TGTGCCAGCAGCCCGGCGGGGGAGTACTACGAG. It is translated as CASSPAGEYYE. The full CDR3 protein is CASSPAGEYYEQYF.

CDR3 DNA, as far as it was read: TGTGCCAGCAGCTTAGGTCCAGGGAGAGAGACG. Translating gives CASSLGPGRET. The whole CDR3 protein is CASSLGPGRETQYF. The J gene is TRBJ2-3, the V gene TRBV7-2; possibly TRBD1 or TRBD2 for D (5 bases each). The CDR3 extends 3 residues past the end of the read, so its final part is completed from the germline J gene. CDR1 and CDR2 from the germline V gene are SGHTA and FQGNSA. CDR3 length equals 14 residues.